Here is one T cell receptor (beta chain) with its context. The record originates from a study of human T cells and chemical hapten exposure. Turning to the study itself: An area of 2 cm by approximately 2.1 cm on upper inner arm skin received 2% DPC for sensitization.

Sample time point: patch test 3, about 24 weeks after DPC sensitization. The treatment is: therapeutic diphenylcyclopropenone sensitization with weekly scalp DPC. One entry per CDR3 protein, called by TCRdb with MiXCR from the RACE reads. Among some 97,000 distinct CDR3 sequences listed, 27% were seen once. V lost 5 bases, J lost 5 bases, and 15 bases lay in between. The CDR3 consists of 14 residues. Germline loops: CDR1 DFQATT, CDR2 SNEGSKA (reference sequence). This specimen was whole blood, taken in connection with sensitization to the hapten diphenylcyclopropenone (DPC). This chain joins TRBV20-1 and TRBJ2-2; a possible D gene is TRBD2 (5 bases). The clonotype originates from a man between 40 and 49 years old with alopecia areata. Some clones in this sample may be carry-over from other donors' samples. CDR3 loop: CSAEGLTGTGELFF. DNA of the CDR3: TGCAGTGCTGAGGGTCTGACGGGGACCGGGGAGCTGTTTTTT.